This TCR beta chain came from a study of blood T cell repertoires in COVID-19 (dated by TCRdb to 2018 to 2020). In the study overall: Samples covering the acute and convalescent phases of COVID-19 were provided by collaborators in the United States, Italy and Spain. The material from the prospective study consisted of cDNA or gDNA derived from T cells, B-cell-depleted T cells, or PBMCs. Deeply sampled blood TCRbeta repertoires from subjects exposed to, actively infected with, or recovered from COVID-19 were included in the dataset. The repertoires were made available in a free public database intended to serve as a resource for research on the immune response to SARS-CoV-2. The samples were drawn from the first 160 participants of the ongoing ImmuneRACE study and from some 1,300 subjects provided by 6 global collaborators. Sample metadata almost always included a de-identified subject ID, COVID-19 status, age in years and sex. HLA class I and class II types, where available, came from metadata supplied by the sample provider rather than from assay-based typing.

TCRbeta CDR3 regions were amplified from genomic DNA using the immunoSEQ Assay, a bias-controlled multiplex PCR. Regarding the original processing steps: Nucleated cell counts per sample were estimated from amplification of reference gene primers within the assay. To quantify the absolute abundance of each unique TCRbeta CDR3 rearrangement, sequence reads were collapsed and filtered. Productive Simpson clonality was computed per sample as the square root of Simpson's diversity index over productive rearrangements. TCRdb holds this immuneACCESS table with in-frame rearrangements only. Some clones are missing; in checked studies, unresolved V genes explain under half, and the rest has no known cause. Clonal size and the V and J genes are those of that table, whereas D and trimming came from the DNA. A total of 140,000 or so clones appear in this sample, more than 75% of them only once. Roughly 2.6% of the sample belongs to the ten largest clones.

As regards this clone: Its recognized antigen is unknown. Base-call qualities are not available, and no considerably larger clone is one nucleotide away.

What the research found in general, with its limitations: Clinical and demographic metadata were provided uncurated, with the amount varying by source and participant.

The collaborating institutions used their own protocols to collect whole blood in K2EDTA tubes. Collaborator samples were shipped for TCRbeta analysis as frozen whole blood, isolated PBMCs, or DNA extracted from either sample type. Counted from cysteine to phenylalanine, this CDR3 has 14 amino acids. This entry keeps only the CDR3 DNA: 42 bases, framed from base 1. The germline V gene gives CDR1 as SGHTA and CDR2 as FQGNSA. V drops 2 bases and J drops 5 bases, leaving 9 bases in between. Sequencing was carried out using peripheral blood. This sequence was found in a human donor with acute or convalescent COVID-19. The donor label of this sample is uncertain. Recombination linked TRBV7-2 to TRBJ2-2, with the identity of the D gene unclear. The nucleotide sequence reads TGTGCCAGCAGCTTACAGAGCGAGACCGGGGAGCTGTTTTTT. It translates as CASSLQSETGELFF.